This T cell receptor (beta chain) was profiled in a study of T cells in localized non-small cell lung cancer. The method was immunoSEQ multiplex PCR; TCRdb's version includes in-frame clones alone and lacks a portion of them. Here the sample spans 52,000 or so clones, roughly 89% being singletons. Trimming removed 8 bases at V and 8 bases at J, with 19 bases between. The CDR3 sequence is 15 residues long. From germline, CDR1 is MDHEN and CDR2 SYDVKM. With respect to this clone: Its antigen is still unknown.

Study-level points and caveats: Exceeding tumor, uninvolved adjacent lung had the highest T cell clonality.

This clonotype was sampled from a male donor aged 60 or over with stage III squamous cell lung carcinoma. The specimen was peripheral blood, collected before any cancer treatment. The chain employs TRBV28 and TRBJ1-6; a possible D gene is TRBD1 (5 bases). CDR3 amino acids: CASESPVGGDSPLHF. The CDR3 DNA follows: TGTGCCAGCGAGTCTCCCGTGGGAGGGGATTCACCCCTCCACTTT.